The 14 T cell receptor beta chains given below trace back to one sample, sequenced in a study of control samples from healthy donors and cancer patients. Sequencing used immunoSEQ multiplex PCR; TCRdb keeps in-frame clones, though not all of them. The profile shows 50,000 to 75,000 clones, 90% of them singletons. Sequenced sample: PBMCs. All receptors come from a man aged 55 to 70 with colorectal cancer.

V gene TRBV19 combines with J gene TRBJ2-7; D may be TRBD2 (5 bases). Trimming took 6 bases from V and 3 from J, leaving 12 bases between them. The germline gives CDR1 LNHDA, CDR2 SQIVND (reference sequence). The CDR3 is made up of 13 amino acids. In DNA, the CDR3 is TGTGCCAGTAGAGGCCTCCGGGACTACGAGCAGTACTTC. It specifies CASRGLRDYEQYF.

The chain is built from TRBV5-6 and TRBJ2-3; the D gene is possibly TRBD1 (6 bases). CDR1 and CDR2 (germline): SGHDT, YYEEEE. CDR3 length: 15 residues. V lost 2 bases and J lost 5, with 15 bases in between. The CDR3 protein is CASSLPGPGVDTQYF. The CDR3 DNA sequence: TGTGCCAGCAGCTTACCGGGCCCAGGGGTAGATACGCAGTATTTT.

This chain connects TRBV12-3 or TRBV12-4 to TRBJ1-1, with D tentatively TRBD1 (5 bases). The length of the CDR3 is 13 residues. Between the trimmed V and J ends, which lost 2 bases and 4 bases, there was a span of 8 bases. Here the CDR3 DNA reads TGTGCCAGCAGTTTATGGAGGGGCACTGAAGCTTTCTTT. Protein product: CASSLWRGTEAFF.

The chain couples TRBV15 to TRBJ2-7; possible D gene TRBD1, 6 bases. The germline gives CDR1 LNHNV, CDR2 YYDKDF (reference sequence). The CDR3 has 12 residues. V lost 3 bases to trimming and J lost 5 bases, with 8 bases between them. Written as DNA, the CDR3 is TGTGCCACCAGCAGCAGGGGAGACGAGCAGTACTTC. It yields the protein CATSSRGDEQYF.

Note on this clone: Distinct nucleotide sequences in the sample also encode this CDR3. The V gene is TRBV12-3 or TRBV12-4, the J gene TRBJ1-2; 9 bases map to TRBD1. The ends lost 1 base at V and 7 bases at J; junction bases unmatched: 1. The CDR3 runs to 13 residues. CDR3 nucleotides: TGTGCCAGCAGTTTAGGACAGGGGGGTGGCTACACCTTC. This sequence encodes CASSLGQGGGYTF.

The rearrangement joins TRBV23-1 to TRBJ1-1, with D unresolved. TRBV23-1 is classed as an ORF, of uncertain function. CDR3 length: 13 amino acids. Between the trimmed V and J ends, which lost 2 bases and 4 bases, there was a span of 8 bases. The CDR3 is CASSQGRGTEAFF. The CDR3 region has the DNA TGCGCCAGCAGTCAAGGACGCGGCACTGAAGCTTTCTTT.

The genes are TRBV18 and TRBJ1-3; D is perhaps TRBD1 (5 bases). The CDR3 is 14 residues long. V dropped 9 bases and J dropped 4 bases, with 16 bases sitting between them. The germline CDR1 and CDR2 sequences are KGHSH and LQKENI. CDR3 in DNA: TGTGCCAGTCGTTCCGGGGGGTACGGAAACACCATATATTTT. Translated: CASRSGGYGNTIYF.

This chain uses TRBV4-3 with TRBJ1-4, with 7 bases lining up with TRBD1. V trimming: 0 bases; J trimming: 6 bases; junction bases outside the gene matches: 4. The CDR3 spans 15 residues. Germline V gene data show CDR1 as LGHNA and CDR2 as YSLEER. DNA of the CDR3: TGCGCCAGCAGCCAAGAACCAGGGGGAGATGAAAAACTGTTTTTT. This gives the protein CASSQEPGGDEKLFF.

The chain links TRBV5-1 to TRBJ2-7, with 8 nucleotides matching TRBD1. V lost 4 bases to trimming and J lost 3 bases; unmatched junction nucleotides: 3. Germline CDR1 and CDR2: SGHRS and YFSETQ. There are 13 residues in the CDR3. CDR3 nucleotides: TGCGCCAGCAGCCGGGACAGGAACTACGAGCAGTACTTC. Its translation is CASSRDRNYEQYF.

The rearrangement joins TRBV21-1 to TRBJ1-1; the listed D gene, TRBD1, was not tested against the DNA. TRBV21-1 is designated a pseudogene. This CDR3 contains 18 residues. The DNA for the CDR3 is TGTGCCAGCAGCAAACCCGGGACAGGGGATTGGGTAGGGTCTGAAGCTTTCTTT. The encoded protein is CASSKPGTGDWVGSEAFF.

This clone was observed a single time. The gene calls are TRBV11-2 and TRBJ2-1, with D unresolved. The CDR3 extends over 15 amino acids. Germline CDR1 and CDR2: SGHAT and FQNNGV. The V end was cut by 5 bases, the J end by 0 bases, with 11 bases between. The CDR3 spells CASSPGPYSYNEQFF. Here the CDR3 DNA reads TGTGCCAGCAGCCCAGGACCCTACTCCTACAATGAGCAGTTCTTC.

The rearrangement joins TRBV12-3 or TRBV12-4 to TRBJ2-4; tentatively, D is TRBD2 (6 bases). The CDR3 spans 12 residues. Trimming left V 3 bases short and J 6 bases short, with 6 bases between. Here the CDR3 reads CASSFSGNIQYF. The CDR3 DNA is TGTGCCAGCAGTTTTAGCGGAAACATTCAGTACTTC.

This clone was picked up one time. The chain uses TRBV19 and TRBJ2-5; 7 bases fit TRBD1. The CDR3 spans 14 residues. Germline lookup yields CDR1 LNHDA and CDR2 SQIVND (reference sequence). The V segment lost 4 bases and the J segment 5 bases; nucleotides outside the gene matches: 7. The CDR3 region has the DNA TGTGCCAGTAGTAACGGACAGGCCGGGGAGACCCAGTACTTC. Translated, it gives CASSNGQAGETQYF.

The chain employs TRBV9 and TRBJ1-2, with D maybe TRBD1 (5 bases). Germline values: CDR1 SGDLS, CDR2 YYNGEE. The CDR3 totals 13 residues. V shed 2 bases and J shed 7 bases, with 12 bases lying between them. CDR3 sequence: CASSVRERAGYTF. In DNA form, the CDR3 reads TGTGCCAGCAGCGTCAGGGAGCGGGCTGGCTACACCTTC.